This TCR beta chain was observed in a study of blood T cell repertoires in COVID-19. Trimming pared 0 bases from V and 5 bases from J, leaving 13 bases between. From germline, CDR1 is SGHAT and CDR2 FQDESV (reference sequence). The CDR3 runs 15 residues. This clone is a singleton in its sample. Original data processing: Cell counts per sample came from amplifying reference gene primers. Measured with immunoSEQ multiplex PCR; TCRdb has only the in-frame clones, and not every one. D and trimming come from the DNA, and the V and J calls and clone size come from that table. This sample has approximately 300,000 clones, with roughly 90% found just once.

The chain couples TRBV11-1 to TRBJ2-5; D is possibly TRBD2 (6 bases). Material for sequencing was peripheral blood. This receptor was identified in a man aged 40-49 years with acute or convalescent COVID-19. The CDR3 protein is CASSLAGLFTETQYF. As DNA, the CDR3 is TGTGCCAGCAGCTTAGCGGGACTTTTTACGGAGACCCAGTACTTC.